The 4 T cell receptor beta chains below all came from one sample that was sequenced in a study of T cells in Graves' hyperthyroidism and ophthalmopathy. The CDR3 regions of TCR beta were amplified from RNA transcripts. TCR CDR3 regions were first amplified by RT-PCR with HTBI primers. TCRdb reanalysed the multiplex PCR reads using MiXCR and keeps one entry per CDR3 protein. Of 400,000 to 500,000 distinct CDR3 sequences listed, approximately 14% are singletons. The sample was blood. The receptors come from a woman younger than 30 with Graves' hyperthyroidism.

The sample holds many counts of this clonotype. J is TRBJ1-2 and V is TRBV29-1, with 7 positions matching TRBD1. This CDR3 contains 12 residues. J gave up 4 bases and V 3 bases, and 2 bases lay outside the gene matches. CDR1 SQVTM and CDR2 ANQGSEA come from the germline V gene. The CDR3 DNA reads TGCAGCGTTGAGGGACAGCGCTATGGCTACACCTTC. Translation: CSVEGQRYGYTF.

This clonotype was found many times. This chain connects TRBV30 to TRBJ1-1; D remains ambiguous. V was cut by 8 bases and J by 0 bases, with 13 bases left in between. From germline, CDR1 is GTSNPN and CDR2 SVGIG (reference sequence). This CDR3 comprises 13 residues. The DNA of the CDR3 is TGTGCCCGGCGTAGGACCATGAACACTGAAGCTTTCTTT. It specifies CARRRTMNTEAFF.

This clonotype showed up many times. In DNA form, the CDR3 reads TGTGCCAGCAGTTTATTCTCACTAGCTATGCTCTCTGGGGCCAACGTCCTGACTTTC. The encoded protein is CASSLFSLAMLSGANVLTF. The chain has TRBV28 and TRBJ2-6; D perhaps matches TRBD2 (6 bases). The CDR3 runs to 19 residues. Deletions cut 1 base from V and 0 bases from J, with 16 bases between. Germline values: CDR1 MDHEN, CDR2 SYDVKM.

This clonotype was counted ten times or more. DNA of the CDR3: TGTGCCAGCAGTTTTTTTGGGGGCGAGGCGCAGTATTTT. Encoded protein: CASSFFGGEAQYF. The rearrangement joins TRBV28 to TRBJ2-3; weak D call: TRBD1 (6 bases). Germline lookup yields CDR1 MDHEN and CDR2 SYDVKM. V was clipped by 3 bases and J by 10 bases, with 14 bases between them. The CDR3 totals 13 residues. The full variable domain, its missing parts supplied by reference TRBV28 and TRBJ2-3, is DVKVTQSSRYLVKRTGEKVFLECVQDMDHENMFWYRQDPGLGLRLIYFSYDVKMKEKGDIPEGYSVSREKKERFSLILESASTNQTSMYLCASSFFGGEAQYFGPGTRLTVL.